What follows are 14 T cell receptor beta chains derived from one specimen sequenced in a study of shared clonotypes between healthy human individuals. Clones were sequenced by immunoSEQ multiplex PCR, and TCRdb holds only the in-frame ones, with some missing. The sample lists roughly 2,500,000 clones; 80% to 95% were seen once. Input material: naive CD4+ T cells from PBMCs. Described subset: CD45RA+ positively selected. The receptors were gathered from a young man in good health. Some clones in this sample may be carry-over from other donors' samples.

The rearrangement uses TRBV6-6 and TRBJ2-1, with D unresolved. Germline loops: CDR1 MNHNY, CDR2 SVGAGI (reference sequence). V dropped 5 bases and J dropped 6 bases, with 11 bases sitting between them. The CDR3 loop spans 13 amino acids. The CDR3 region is CASSDPRGNEQFF. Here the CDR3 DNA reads TGTGCCAGCAGTGACCCCCGAGGCAATGAGCAGTTCTTC.

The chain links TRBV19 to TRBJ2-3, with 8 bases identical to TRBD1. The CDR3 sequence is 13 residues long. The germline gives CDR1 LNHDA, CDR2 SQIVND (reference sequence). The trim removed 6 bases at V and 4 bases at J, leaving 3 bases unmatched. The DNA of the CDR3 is TGTGCCAGTAGCAACAGGGGGGCAGATACGCAGTATTTT. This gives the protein CASSNRGADTQYF.

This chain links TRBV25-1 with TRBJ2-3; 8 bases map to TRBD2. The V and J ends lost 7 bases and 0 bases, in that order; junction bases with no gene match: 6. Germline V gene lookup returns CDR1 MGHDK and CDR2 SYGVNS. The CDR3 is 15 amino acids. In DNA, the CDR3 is TGTGCCAGCACCCTTAGCGGGACTAGCACAGATACGCAGTATTTT. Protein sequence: CASTLSGTSTDTQYF. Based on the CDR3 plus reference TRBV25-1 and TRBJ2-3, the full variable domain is EADIYQTPRYLVIGTGKKITLECSQTMGHDKMYWYQQDPGMELHLIHYSYGVNSTEKGDLSSESTVSRIRTEHFPLTLESARPSHTSQYLCASTLSGTSTDTQYFGPGTRLTVL.

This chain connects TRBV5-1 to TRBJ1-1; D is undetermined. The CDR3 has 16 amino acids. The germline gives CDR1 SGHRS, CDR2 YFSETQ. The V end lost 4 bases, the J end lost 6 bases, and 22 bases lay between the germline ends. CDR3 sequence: CASSAPTGYGMPEAFF. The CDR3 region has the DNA TGCGCCAGCAGCGCACCCACCGGGTACGGGATGCCTGAAGCTTTCTTT.

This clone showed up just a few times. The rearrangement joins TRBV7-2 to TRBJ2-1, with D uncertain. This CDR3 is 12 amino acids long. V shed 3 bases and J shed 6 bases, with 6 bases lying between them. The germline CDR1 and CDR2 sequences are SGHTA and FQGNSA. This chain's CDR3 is CASSFSGNEQFF. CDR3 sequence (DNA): TGTGCCAGCAGCTTTTCCGGCAATGAGCAGTTCTTC.

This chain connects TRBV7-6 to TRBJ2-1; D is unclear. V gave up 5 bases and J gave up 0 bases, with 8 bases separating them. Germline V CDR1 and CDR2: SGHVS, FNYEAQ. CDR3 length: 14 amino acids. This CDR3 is CASSPDHSYNEQFF. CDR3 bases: TGTGCCAGCAGCCCTGACCACTCCTACAATGAGCAGTTCTTC.

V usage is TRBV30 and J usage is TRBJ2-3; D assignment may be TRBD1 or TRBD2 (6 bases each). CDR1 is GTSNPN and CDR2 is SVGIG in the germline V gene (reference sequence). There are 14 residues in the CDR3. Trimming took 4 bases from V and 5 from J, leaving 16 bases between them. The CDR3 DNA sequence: TGTGCCTGGAACTGGAAGGGGGGAGTAGATACGCAGTATTTT. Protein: CAWNWKGGVDTQYF.

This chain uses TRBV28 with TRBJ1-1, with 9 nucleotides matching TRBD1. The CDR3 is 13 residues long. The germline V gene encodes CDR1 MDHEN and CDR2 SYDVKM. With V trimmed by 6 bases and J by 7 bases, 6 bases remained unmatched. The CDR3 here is CASRLTGGGEAFF. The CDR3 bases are TGTGCCAGCAGACTAACAGGGGGCGGTGAAGCTTTCTTT.

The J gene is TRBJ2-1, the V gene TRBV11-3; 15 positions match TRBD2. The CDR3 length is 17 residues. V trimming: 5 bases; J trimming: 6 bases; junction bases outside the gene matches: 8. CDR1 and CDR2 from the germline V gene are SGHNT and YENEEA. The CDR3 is CASSMGLAGGSPNEQFF. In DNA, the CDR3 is TGTGCCAGCAGCATGGGACTAGCGGGAGGATCCCCCAATGAGCAGTTCTTC.

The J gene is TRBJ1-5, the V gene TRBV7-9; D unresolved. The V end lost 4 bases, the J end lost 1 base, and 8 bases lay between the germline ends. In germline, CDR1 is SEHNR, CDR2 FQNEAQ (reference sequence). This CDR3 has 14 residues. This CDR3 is CASSSYKSNQPQHF. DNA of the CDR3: TGTGCCAGCAGCTCATACAAGAGCAATCAGCCCCAGCATTTT. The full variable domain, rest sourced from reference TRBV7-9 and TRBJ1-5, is DTGVSQNPRHKITKRGQNVTFRCDPISEHNRLYWYRQTLGQGPEFLTYFQNEAQLEKSRLLSDRFSAERPKGSFSTLEIQRTEQGDSAMYLCASSSYKSNQPQHFGDGTRLSIL.

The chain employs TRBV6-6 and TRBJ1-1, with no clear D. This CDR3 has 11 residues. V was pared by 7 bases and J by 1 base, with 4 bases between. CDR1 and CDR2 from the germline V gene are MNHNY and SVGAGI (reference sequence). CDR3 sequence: CASIWNTEAFF. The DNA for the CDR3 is TGTGCCAGCATATGGAACACTGAAGCTTTCTTT.

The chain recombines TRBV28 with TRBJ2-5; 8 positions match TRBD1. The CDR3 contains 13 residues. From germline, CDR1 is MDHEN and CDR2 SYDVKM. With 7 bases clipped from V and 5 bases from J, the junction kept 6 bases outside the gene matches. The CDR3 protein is CASTQGALETQYF. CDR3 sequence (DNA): TGTGCCAGCACGCAGGGGGCCTTGGAGACCCAGTACTTC.

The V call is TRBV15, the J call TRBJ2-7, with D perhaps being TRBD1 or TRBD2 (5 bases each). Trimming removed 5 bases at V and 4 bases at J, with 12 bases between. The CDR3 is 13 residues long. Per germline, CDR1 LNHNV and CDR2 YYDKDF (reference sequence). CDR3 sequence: CATSGRGYYEQYF. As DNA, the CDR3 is TGTGCCACCAGCGGTCGGGGCTATTACGAGCAGTACTTC.

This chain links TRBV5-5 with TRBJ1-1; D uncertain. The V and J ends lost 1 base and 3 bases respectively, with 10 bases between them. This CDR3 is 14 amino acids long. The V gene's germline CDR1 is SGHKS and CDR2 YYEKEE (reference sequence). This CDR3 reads CASSLRSGDTEAFF. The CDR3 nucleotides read TGTGCCAGCAGCTTGCGGTCTGGGGACACTGAAGCTTTCTTT. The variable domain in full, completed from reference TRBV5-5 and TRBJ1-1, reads DAGVTQSPTHLIKTRGQQVTLRCSPISGHKSVSWYQQVLGQGPQFIFQYYEKEERGRGNFPDRFSARQFPNYSSELNVNALLLGDSALYLCASSLRSGDTEAFFGQGTRLTVV.